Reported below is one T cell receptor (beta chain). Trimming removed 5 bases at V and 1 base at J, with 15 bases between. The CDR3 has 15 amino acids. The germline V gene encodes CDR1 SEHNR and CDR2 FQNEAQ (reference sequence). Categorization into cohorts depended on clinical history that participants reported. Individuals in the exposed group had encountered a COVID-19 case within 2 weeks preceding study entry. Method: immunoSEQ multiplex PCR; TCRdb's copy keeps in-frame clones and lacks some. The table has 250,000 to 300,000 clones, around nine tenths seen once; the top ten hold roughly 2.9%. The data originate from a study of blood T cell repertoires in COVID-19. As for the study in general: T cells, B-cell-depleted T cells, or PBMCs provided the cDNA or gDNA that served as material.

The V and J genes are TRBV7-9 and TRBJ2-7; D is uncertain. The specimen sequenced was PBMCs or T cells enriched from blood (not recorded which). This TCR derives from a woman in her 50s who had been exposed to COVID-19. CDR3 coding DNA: TGTGCCAGCAGCGCGAGAGCCCCAGGATCCTACGAGCAGTACTTC. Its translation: CASSARAPGSYEQYF.